This T cell receptor (beta chain) was documented in a study of T cells after yellow fever vaccination (dated 2019 in TCRdb). Regarding the complete study: The SMART-Seq v4 Ultra Low Input RNA kit was used to prepare libraries from fractions with low cell numbers. To follow T-cell clones before and after both primary and booster YFV17D yellow fever vaccination, bulk TCR alpha and beta repertoires underwent longitudinal sequencing. Blood was drawn at multiple timepoints before and after primary and secondary immunization, with bulk PBMC replicates and cell subsets isolated. Two healthy male donors, one aged 18 to 30 and one aged 30 to 40 years, made up the cohort.

The instrument was an Illumina NovaSeq 6000. TCR cDNA was made using 5'RACE template switching, a step that added a universal primer site and unique molecular identifiers. cDNA synthesis was primed from both the TCR alpha and TCR beta constant segments. Two PCR steps were used to amplify libraries, with sample barcodes and sequencing adapters being added in the second step. Libraries were sequenced on Illumina HiSeq 2500 (2x100 bp) or NovaSeq (2x150 bp). For the original study's pipeline: MIGEC was used to demultiplex reads and collapse the reads into UMI consensus sequences, and MiXCR was used for V(D)J alignment. Vaccine-responding clonotypes were identified with edgeR using replicate PBMC samples, with FDR below 0.01 and a log2 fold change above 5 up to day 15 being required. Each bulk clonotype was labeled CD4 or CD8 based on which sequenced repertoire, CD4 or CD8, contained the clonotype at higher abundance. TCRdb itself trimmed the public reads at Q25 with fastp, ran MiXCR and retained productive beta chains. Every CDR3 protein is listed once, alongside the most common genes and DNA of its rows. It is TCRdb's table, rather than the study itself, that gives the V and J calls and clone size. The sample table shows around 320,000 distinct CDR3 sequences, and 9.5% to 12% are seen once. The top ten hold about 3.3% of the sample.

General conclusions and limits of the study: The secondary T-cell response was found to be weaker but faster than the primary response, with a peak reached on day 5 rather than on day 15. Because only a couple of donors were included in the study, the extent to which the findings can be generalized is limited. Most clones expanded after primary vaccination (around 97% of CD4 and 80% to 90% of CD8) were re-detected after the booster, suggesting that broad memory maintenance occurred. A small fraction of clonotypes showed up in both the CD4 and CD8 compartments, probably as a result of convergent recombination. Computational filtering was required because FACS-sorted repertoires could contain abundant contaminating clonotypes from the bulk population.

The intended sense of this specimen's treatment or condition label: live attenuated yellow fever vaccine strain. A standard Ficoll-Paque protocol was used to isolate PBMCs from peripheral blood. Dynabeads CD4 and CD8 positive selection kits were used to isolate CD4 and CD8 T-cell fractions. TriZol was used to extract RNA from bulk PBMCs, CD4 and CD8 fractions, and dextramer-positive and dextramer-negative fractions. The germline V gene yields SGHRS for CDR1 and YFSETQ for CDR2. The CDR3, from cysteine to phenylalanine, totals 16 residues. The CDR3 DNA has 48 bases and is translated from base 1. V lost 0 bases and J lost 0 bases, and the count of bases not matched to a germline gene is 3. As to this clonotype: Which antigen it targets is not known. Base-call qualities are not available, and no considerably larger clone is one nucleotide away.

The chain joins TRBV5-1 to TRBJ2-1, with 7 bases aligning to TRBD1. This sequence originates from a man aged 18 to 29 who received the YFV17D yellow fever vaccine. The material sequenced was CD4+ T cells sorted from PBMCs, taken 45 days after the yellow fever booster vaccination. The DNA sequence is as follows: TGCGCCAGCAGCTTGGAGGGGGCGGGCTCCTACAATGAGCAGTTCTTC. The encoded protein is CASSLEGAGSYNEQFF.